This entry concerns a single T cell receptor beta chain. A library of TCRbeta sequences, prepared with unique molecular identifiers, was generated. TCRdb processed the PCR reads anew with MiXCR; each CDR3 protein has one entry. The sample includes about 640,000 distinct CDR3 sequences, approximately 16% of them seen just once. This sample stems from a study of T-cell reconstitution after alpha-beta-depleted transplantation in children. V gave up 4 bases and J gave up 1 base; unmatched junction bases: 7. CDR3 length: 15 residues. Looked up from germline, CDR1 is LGHNA and CDR2 is YSLEER. The sequences come from PBMCs from the stem cell graft donor, collected from the stem cell graft. The V call is TRBV4-3, the J call TRBJ2-7; 7 bases match TRBD1. The sequence derives from a human donor who donated a stem cell graft to a child with acute myeloid leukemia. CDR3 bases: TGCGCCAGCAGCCCAGCCCACAGGGGATCCTACGAGCAGTACTTC. Translated: CASSPAHRGSYEQYF.